This T cell receptor beta chain was sequenced in a study of Graves' ophthalmopathy and Graves' hyperthyroidism. Across the whole study: Before any treatment, peripheral blood was taken at the initial diagnosis.

A 10 ml volume of fresh peripheral blood provided the PBMCs. Trimming pared 5 bases from V and 0 bases from J, leaving 2 bases between. CDR3 size: 12 residues. Germline loops: CDR1 SEHNR, CDR2 FQNEAQ (reference sequence). This clonotype was observed at least ten times. No antigen is known for it. Beta-chain TCR CDR3 regions were amplified from RNA transcripts. An initial RT-PCR round employing HTBI primers preceded a second-round multiplex PCR. TCRdb called the multiplex PCR reads again in MiXCR, with one record for every CDR3 protein. The sample lists 650,000 to 800,000 distinct CDR3 sequences, roughly 39% occurring once. General study findings and limits: Forecasting of ophthalmopathy progression by the model achieved less than 71% sensitivity and roughly 78% specificity. Among thyroid clonotypes expanded above 0.001 frequency, most also appeared in blood.

V and J are TRBV7-9 and TRBJ1-3; no firm D call. The sequence was collected from an adult man with Graves' ophthalmopathy. Sequences were obtained from peripheral blood. The CDR3 spells CASSNSGNTIYF. The CDR3 nucleotides are TGTGCCAGCAGCAACTCTGGAAACACCATATATTTT.